The 2 T cell receptor beta chains listed next were all sequenced from one sample in a study of response to subunit inactivated influenza vaccine. TCRdb re-analysed the RT-PCR reads in MiXCR, keeping a single row per CDR3 protein. The table records more than 600,000 distinct CDR3 sequences, under 20% of them present only once. The starting material was PBMCs from blood, obtained more than 4 days after vaccination. The receptor set was obtained from a man aged 50 or older who received an inactivated influenza vaccine.

This clonotype was detected many times. The J gene is TRBJ1-2, the V gene TRBV28; TRBD1 might be the D (5 bases). The CDR3 has 13 residues. V dropped 4 bases and J dropped 4 bases, with 10 bases sitting between them. Germline V CDR1 and CDR2: MDHEN, SYDVKM. The CDR3 region is CASSSTVAYGYTF. CDR3 nucleotides: TGTGCCAGCAGTTCGACAGTCGCCTATGGCTACACCTTC.

A few counts support this clonotype. The rearrangement links TRBV7-8 to TRBJ2-7; D is ambiguous. CDR1 SGHVS and CDR2 FQNEAQ come from the germline V gene. CDR3 length equals 14 residues. V lost 9 bases and J lost 4, with 19 bases in between. The DNA for the CDR3 is TGTGCCAGTAAGCAGGCCCTCTCCTATTACGAGCAGTACTTC. Its protein is CASKQALSYYEQYF.